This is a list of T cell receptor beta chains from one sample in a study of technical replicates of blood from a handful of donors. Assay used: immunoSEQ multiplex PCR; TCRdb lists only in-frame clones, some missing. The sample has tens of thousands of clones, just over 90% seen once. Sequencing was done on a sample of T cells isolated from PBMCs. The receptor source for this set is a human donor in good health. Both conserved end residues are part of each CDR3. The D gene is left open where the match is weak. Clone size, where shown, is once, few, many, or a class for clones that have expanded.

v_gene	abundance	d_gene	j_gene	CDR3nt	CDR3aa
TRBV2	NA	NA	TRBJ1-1	TGTGCCAGCAGTGAAACGGCGGGCAGTGAAGCTTTCTTT	CASSETAGSEAFF
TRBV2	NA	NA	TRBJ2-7	TGTGCCAGCAGGGCGGACGGGGTCTACGAGCAGTACTTC	CASRADGVYEQYF
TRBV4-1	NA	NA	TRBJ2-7	TGCGCCAGCAGCCAATCGCCCGGAGGGGCGTTCTTGTCCTACGAGCAGTACTTC	CASSQSPGGAFLSYEQYF
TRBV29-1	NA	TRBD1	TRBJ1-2	TGCAGCGCCAGACAGGGGAGTTATGGCTACACCTTC	CSARQGSYGYTF
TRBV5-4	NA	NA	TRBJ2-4	TGTGCCAGCAGCTTTATACGGGGGGCCTCCATAGTAGCCAAAAACATTCAGTACTTC	CASSFIRGASIVAKNIQYF
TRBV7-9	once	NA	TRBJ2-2	TGTGCCAGCAGAACCGACAGGACGAACACCGGGGAGCTGTTTTTT	CASRTDRTNTGELFF
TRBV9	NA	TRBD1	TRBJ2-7	TGTGCCAGCAGCGTCGGACAGGGAGGTTTCTACGAGCAGTACTTC	CASSVGQGGFYEQYF
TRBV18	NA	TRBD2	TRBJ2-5	TGTGCCAGCTCACCGGGAGGGGTAGAGACCCAGTACTTC	CASSPGGVETQYF
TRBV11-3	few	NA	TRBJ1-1	TGTGCCAGCAGCTTCCGGTCGAACACTGAAGCTTTCTTT	CASSFRSNTEAFF
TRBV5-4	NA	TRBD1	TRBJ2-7	TGTGCCAGCAGCCGAGGGACAGGGTTCTCCTACGAGCAGTACTTC	CASSRGTGFSYEQYF
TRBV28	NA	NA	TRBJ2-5	TGTGCCAGCAGTGTAGCCGAGACCCAGTACTTC	CASSVAETQYF
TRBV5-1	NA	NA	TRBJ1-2	TGCGCCAGCAGGGCCCTCAACTCGTTGGTTCGGGGTGGCTACACCTTC	CASRALNSLVRGGYTF
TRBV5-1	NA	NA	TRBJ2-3	TGCGCCAGCAGCTTCTCCGGTGATACGCAGTATTTT	CASSFSGDTQYF
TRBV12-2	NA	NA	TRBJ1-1	TGTGCAAGTCGCTTGGAACCCACCCTTGACAGGGGGCGATATCTAAACACTGAAGCTTTCTTT	CASRLEPTLDRGRYLNTEAFF
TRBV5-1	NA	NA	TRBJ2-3	TGCGCCAGCAGCTTGGGGCGAGGAACAGATACGCAGTATTTT	CASSLGRGTDTQYF
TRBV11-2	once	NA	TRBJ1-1	TGTGCCAGCAGCTCCTTTCGGGGTTTGAACACTGAAGCTTTCTTT	CASSSFRGLNTEAFF
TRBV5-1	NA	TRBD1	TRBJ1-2	TGCGCCAGCAGCTTCGACAGGGAAGTATATGGCTACACCTTC	CASSFDREVYGYTF
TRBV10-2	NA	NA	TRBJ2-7	TGCGCCAGCAGTGAGGAGGTTCCCTACGAGCAGTACTTC	CASSEEVPYEQYF
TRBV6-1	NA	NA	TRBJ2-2	TGTGCCAGCAGTGGAAGAATTTTTAGCTCCCACACCGGGGAGCTGTTTTTT	CASSGRIFSSHTGELFF
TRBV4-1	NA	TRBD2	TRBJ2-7	TGCGCCAGCAGCCAGACCTTTAGCGGGACCGGCTACGAGCAGTACTTC	CASSQTFSGTGYEQYF
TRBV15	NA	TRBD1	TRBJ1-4	TGTGCCACCAGCAGGGACAGGGGAGATGAAAAACTGTTTTTT	CATSRDRGDEKLFF
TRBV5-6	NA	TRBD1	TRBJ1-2	TGTGCCAGCAGCTTACCGGGACAGGGTGATTATGGCTACACCTTC	CASSLPGQGDYGYTF
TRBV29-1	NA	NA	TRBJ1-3	TGCAGCGTATACACAGGGATTCTTGGAAACACCATATATTTT	CSVYTGILGNTIYF
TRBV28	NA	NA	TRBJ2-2	TGTGCCAGCAGCCCTGGACAGCCCCCCGGGGAGCTGTTTTTT	CASSPGQPPGELFF
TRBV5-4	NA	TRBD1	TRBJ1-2	TGTGCCAGCAGCTCGGGACAGCCTTATGGCTACACCTTC	CASSSGQPYGYTF
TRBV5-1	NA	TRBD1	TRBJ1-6	TGCGCCAGCAGCTTGTCCGACAGGGGATCACCCCTCCACTTT	CASSLSDRGSPLHF
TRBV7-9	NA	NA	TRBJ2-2	TGTGCCAGCACCCAAGTTGGACTCGAGCTGTTTTTT	CASTQVGLELFF
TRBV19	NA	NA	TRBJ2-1	TGTGCCAGTAATAGTGGGGGCCCCTACAATGAGCAGTTCTTC	CASNSGGPYNEQFF
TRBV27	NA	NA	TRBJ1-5	TGTGCCAGCAGTTTAGTGGGGCAGAGAAATCAGCCCCAGCATTTT	CASSLVGQRNQPQHF
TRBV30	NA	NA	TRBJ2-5	TGTGCCTGGAGTAGGCTTGGTGGCGGCCAAGAGACCCAGTACTTC	CAWSRLGGGQETQYF
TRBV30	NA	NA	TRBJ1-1	TGTGCACGGATGACACTTGGCGTTGACACTGAAGCTTTCTTT	CARMTLGVDTEAFF
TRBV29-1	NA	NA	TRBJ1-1	TGCAGCGTTTTTAAGCCGATGAACACTGAAGCTTTCTTT	CSVFKPMNTEAFF
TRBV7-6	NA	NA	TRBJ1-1	TGTGCCAGCAGCACAGCCCAGAACACTGAAGCTTTCTTT	CASSTAQNTEAFF
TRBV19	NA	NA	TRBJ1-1	TGTGCCAGTAGTATGTCCTCCTACAGGGTAGGGAACACTGAAGCTTTCTTT	CASSMSSYRVGNTEAFF
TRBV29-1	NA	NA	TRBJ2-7	TGCAGCGTTAGGGACTGGGGCTCGTTCTACGAGCAGTACTTC	CSVRDWGSFYEQYF
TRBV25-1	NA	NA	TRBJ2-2	TGTGCCAGCAGTGAATTGAGGGGGGAGCTGTTTTTT	CASSELRGELFF
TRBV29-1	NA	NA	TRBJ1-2	TGCAGCGCCGGCGGACAGAGTGTCGGCTACACCTTC	CSAGGQSVGYTF
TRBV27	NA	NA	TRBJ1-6	TGTGCCAGCAGGCTGACAGGCGAGTCCTATAATTCACCCCTCCACTTT	CASRLTGESYNSPLHF
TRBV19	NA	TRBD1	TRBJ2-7	TGTGCCAGTAGTATGACGGGACAGGGGCCCTACGAGCAGTACTTC	CASSMTGQGPYEQYF
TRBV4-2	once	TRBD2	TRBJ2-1	TGTGCCAGCAGCCCTGCGGGGGGTAACTCATACAATGAGCAGTTCTTC	CASSPAGGNSYNEQFF
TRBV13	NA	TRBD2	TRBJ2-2	TGTGCCAGCAGCCCAGGACTAGGTGGGATCGGGGAGCTGTTTTTT	CASSPGLGGIGELFF
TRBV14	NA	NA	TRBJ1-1	TGTGCCAGCAGCCAAGCCCGGAACACTGAAGCTTTCTTT	CASSQARNTEAFF
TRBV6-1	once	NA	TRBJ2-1	TGTGCCAGCACTTGGGGGCAGGGCTCCTACAATGAGCAGTTCTTC	CASTWGQGSYNEQFF
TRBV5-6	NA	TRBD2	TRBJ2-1	TGTGCCAGCAGCTCAGGACTAGCCTCCTACAATGAGCAGTTCTTC	CASSSGLASYNEQFF
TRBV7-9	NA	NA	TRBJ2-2	TGTGCCAGCAGCTTAGGCCAGGTAGAAACCGGGGAGCTGTTTTTT	CASSLGQVETGELFF
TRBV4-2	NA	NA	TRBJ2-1	TGTGCCAGCAGCCAAGTTCAGCTAGTTTACCACAACAATGAGCAGTTCTTC	CASSQVQLVYHNNEQFF
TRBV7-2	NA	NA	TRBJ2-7	TGTGCCAGCAGCTTAGCGGCAGGGGATTCCTACGAGCAGTACTTC	CASSLAAGDSYEQYF
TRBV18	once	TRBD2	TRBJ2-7	TGTGCCAGCTCTAGCGGGAGCTCCTACGAGCAGTACTTC	CASSSGSSYEQYF
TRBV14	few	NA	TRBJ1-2	TGTGCCAGCAGCCAAGTAACTGGAATAGGGAGTGGCTACACCTTC	CASSQVTGIGSGYTF
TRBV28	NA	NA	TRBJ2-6	TGTGCCAGCAGGCGTCGGACAGGGAGGGCTGGGGCCAACGTCCTGACTTTC	CASRRRTGRAGANVLTF
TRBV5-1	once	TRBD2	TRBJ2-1	TGCGCCAGCAGCGTTACTAGCGGGGGCAATGAGCAGTTCTTC	CASSVTSGGNEQFF
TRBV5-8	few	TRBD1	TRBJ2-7	TGTGCCAGCAGCTTGGTTGGGGACAGTCGACCCTACGAGCAGTACTTC	CASSLVGDSRPYEQYF
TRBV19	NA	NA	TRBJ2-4	TGTGCCAGTAGTATGTGGGGCACTAAGGGAAACATTCAGTACTTC	CASSMWGTKGNIQYF
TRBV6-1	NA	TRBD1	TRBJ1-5	TGTGCCAGCAGCGCCGGACAGGGGGACGGGCAGCCCCAGCATTTT	CASSAGQGDGQPQHF
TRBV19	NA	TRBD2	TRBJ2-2	TGTGCCAGTAGTATTCGGGGGGCCGGGGAGCTGTTTTTT	CASSIRGAGELFF
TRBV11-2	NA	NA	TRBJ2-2	TGTGCCAGCACCCCTTCCCTGGGGGGAACCGGGGAGCTGTTTTTT	CASTPSLGGTGELFF